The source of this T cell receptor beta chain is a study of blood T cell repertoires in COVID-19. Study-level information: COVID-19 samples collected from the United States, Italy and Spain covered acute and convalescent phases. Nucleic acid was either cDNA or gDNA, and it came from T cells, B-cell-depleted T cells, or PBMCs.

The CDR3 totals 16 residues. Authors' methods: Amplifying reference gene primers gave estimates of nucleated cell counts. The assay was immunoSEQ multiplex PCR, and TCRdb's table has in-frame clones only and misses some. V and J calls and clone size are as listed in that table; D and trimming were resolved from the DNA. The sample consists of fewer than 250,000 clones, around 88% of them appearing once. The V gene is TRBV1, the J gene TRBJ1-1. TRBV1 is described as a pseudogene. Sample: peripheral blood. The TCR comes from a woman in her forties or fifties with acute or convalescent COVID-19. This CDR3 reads CTSSQAGRRKNTEAFF. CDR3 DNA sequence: TGCACCAGCAGCCAAGCGGGCCGGAGGAAGAACACTGAAGCTTTCTTT.